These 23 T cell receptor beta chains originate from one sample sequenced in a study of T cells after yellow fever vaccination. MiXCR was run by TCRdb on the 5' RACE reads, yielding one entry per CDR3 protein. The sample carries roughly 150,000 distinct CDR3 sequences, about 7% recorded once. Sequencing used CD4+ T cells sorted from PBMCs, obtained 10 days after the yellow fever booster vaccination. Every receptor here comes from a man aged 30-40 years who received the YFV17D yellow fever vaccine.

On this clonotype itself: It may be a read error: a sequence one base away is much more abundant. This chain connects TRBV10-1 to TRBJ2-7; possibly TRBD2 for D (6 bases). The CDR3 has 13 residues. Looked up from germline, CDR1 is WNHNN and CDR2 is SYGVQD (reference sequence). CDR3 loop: CASLCGPGAEFVF. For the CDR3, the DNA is TGCGCCAGCTTATGCGGGCCGGGAGCGGAATTCGTCTTC.

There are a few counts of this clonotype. The CDR3 region has the DNA TGCGCCAGCAGCCAAGATCGACAGGGGGACACCGGGGAGCTGTTTTTT. Protein sequence: CASSQDRQGDTGELFF. V is TRBV4-1 and J is TRBJ2-2; 9 bases agree with TRBD1. The germline V gene has CDR1 MGHRA and CDR2 YSYEKL. The CDR3 is 16 residues long. With 0 bases clipped from V and 3 bases from J, the junction kept 2 bases outside the gene matches.

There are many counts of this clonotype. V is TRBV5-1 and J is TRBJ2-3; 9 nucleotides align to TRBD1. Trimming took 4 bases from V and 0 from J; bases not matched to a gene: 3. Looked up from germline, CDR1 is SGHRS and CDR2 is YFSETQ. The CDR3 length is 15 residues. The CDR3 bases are TGCGCCAGCAGCAAAGACAGGGGGAGCACAGATACGCAGTATTTT. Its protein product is CASSKDRGSTDTQYF. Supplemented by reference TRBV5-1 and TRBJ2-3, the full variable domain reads KAGVTQTPRYLIKTRGQQVTLSCSPISGHRSVSWYQQTPGQGLQFLFEYFSETQRNKGNFPGRFSGRQFSNSRSEMNVSTLELGDSALYLCASSKDRGSTDTQYFGPGTRLTVL.

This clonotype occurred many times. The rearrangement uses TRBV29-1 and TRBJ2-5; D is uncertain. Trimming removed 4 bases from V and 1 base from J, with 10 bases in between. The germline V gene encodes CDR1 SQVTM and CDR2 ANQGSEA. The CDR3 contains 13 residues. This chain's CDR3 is CSVVKVGQETQYF. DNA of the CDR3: TGCAGCGTTGTCAAGGTGGGCCAAGAGACCCAGTACTTC.

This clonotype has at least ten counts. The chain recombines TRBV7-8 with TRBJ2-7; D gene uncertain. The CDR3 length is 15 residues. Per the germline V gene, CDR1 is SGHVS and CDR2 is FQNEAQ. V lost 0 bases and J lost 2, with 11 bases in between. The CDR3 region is CASSLAGGSTYEQYF. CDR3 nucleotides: TGTGCCAGCAGCTTAGCAGGCGGTTCCACCTACGAGCAGTACTTC.

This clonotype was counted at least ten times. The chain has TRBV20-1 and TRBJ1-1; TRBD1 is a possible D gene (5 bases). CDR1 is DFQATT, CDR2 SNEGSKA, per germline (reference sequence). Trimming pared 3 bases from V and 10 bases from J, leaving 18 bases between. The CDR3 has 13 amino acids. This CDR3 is CSASFGGRQLAFF. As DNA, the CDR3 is TGCAGTGCTAGTTTTGGGGGAAGACAGTTAGCTTTCTTT.

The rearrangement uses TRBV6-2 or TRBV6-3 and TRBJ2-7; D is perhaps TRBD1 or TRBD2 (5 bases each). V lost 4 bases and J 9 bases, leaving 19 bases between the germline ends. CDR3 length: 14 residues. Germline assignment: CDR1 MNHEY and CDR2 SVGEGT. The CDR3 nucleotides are TGTGCCAGCAGTTCTGGGGGACGGGCCTCGCGGCAGTACTTC. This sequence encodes CASSSGGRASRQYF.

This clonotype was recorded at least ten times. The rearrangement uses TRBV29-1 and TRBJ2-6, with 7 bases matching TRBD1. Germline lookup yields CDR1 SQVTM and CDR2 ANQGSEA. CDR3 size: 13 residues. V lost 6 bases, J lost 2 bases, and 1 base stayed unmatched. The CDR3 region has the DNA TGCAGCGTAACAGGGGCTGGGGCCAACGTCCTGACTTTC. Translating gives CSVTGAGANVLTF.

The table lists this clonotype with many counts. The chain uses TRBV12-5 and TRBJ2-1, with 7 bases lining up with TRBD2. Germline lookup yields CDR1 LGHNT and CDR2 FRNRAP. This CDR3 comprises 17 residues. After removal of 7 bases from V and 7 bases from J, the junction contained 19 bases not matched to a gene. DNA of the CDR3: TGTGCTAGTGCCCTCAGGAGAGGACTAGAGGATAATAATGAGCAGTTCTTC. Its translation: CASALRRGLEDNNEQFF.

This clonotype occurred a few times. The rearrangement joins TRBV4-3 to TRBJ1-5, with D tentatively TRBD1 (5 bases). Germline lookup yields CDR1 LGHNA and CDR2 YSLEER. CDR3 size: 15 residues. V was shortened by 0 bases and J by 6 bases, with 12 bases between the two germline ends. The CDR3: CASSQDLPGTQPQHF. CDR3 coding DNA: TGCGCCAGCAGCCAAGATCTCCCAGGGACTCAGCCCCAGCATTTT.

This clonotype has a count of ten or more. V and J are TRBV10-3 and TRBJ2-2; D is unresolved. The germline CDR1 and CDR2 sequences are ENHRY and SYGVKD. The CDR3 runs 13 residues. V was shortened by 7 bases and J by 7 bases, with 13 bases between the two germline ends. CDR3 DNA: TGTGCCATCACGAGTGTGTCAGGCGGGGAGCTGTTTTTT. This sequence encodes CAITSVSGGELFF.

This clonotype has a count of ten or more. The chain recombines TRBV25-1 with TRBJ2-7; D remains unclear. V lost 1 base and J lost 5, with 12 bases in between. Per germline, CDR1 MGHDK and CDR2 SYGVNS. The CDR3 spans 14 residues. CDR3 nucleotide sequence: TGTGCCAGCAGTGAATCGGGTAGCCCCCACGAGCAGTACTTC. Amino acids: CASSESGSPHEQYF.

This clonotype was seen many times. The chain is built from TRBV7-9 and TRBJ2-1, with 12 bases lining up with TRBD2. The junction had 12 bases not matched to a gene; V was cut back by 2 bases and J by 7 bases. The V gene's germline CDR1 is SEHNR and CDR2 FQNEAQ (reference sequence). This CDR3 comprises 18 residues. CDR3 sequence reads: CASSLPFRLAGVGNEQFF. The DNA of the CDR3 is TGTGCCAGCAGCTTACCCTTTCGACTAGCGGGAGTAGGAAATGAGCAGTTCTTC.

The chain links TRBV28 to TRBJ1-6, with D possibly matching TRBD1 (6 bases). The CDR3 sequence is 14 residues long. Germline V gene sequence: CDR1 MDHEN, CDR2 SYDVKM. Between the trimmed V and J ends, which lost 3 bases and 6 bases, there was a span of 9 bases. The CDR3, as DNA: TGTGCCAGCAGTTTCGGGGGGGCTAATTCACCCCTCCACTTT. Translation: CASSFGGANSPLHF.

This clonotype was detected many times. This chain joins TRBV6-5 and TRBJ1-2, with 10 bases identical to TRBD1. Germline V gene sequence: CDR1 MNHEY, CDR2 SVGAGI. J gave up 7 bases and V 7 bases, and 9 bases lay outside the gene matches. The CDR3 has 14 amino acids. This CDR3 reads CASNPGQGPFGYTF. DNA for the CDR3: TGTGCCAGCAACCCGGGACAGGGGCCCTTTGGCTACACCTTC.

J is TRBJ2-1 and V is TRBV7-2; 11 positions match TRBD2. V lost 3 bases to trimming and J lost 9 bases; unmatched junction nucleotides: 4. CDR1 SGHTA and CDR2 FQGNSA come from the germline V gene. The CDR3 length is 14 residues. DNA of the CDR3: TGTGCCAGCAGCTTTAGCGGGAGGGCCACTGAGCAGTTCTTC. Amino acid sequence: CASSFSGRATEQFF.

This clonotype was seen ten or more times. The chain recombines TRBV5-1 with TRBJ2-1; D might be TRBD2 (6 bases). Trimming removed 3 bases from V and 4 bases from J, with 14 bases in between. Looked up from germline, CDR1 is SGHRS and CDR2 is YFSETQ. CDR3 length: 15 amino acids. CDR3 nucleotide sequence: TGCGCCAGCAGCTCCGAACCGGGACTTTACAATGAGCAGTTCTTC. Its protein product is CASSSEPGLYNEQFF.

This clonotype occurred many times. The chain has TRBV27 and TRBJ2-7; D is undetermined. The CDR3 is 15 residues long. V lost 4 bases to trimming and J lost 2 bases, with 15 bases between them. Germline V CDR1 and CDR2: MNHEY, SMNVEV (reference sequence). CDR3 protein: CASSSEHDTTYEQYF. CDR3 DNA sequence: TGTGCCAGCAGTTCCGAGCACGATACCACCTACGAGCAGTACTTC.

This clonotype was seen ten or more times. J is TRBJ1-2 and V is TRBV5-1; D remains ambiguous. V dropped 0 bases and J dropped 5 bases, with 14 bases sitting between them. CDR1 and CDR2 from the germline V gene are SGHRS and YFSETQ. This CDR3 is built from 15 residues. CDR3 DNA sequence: TGCGCCAGCAGCTTGGAGTCAGGCACCTTTTATGGCTACACCTTC. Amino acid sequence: CASSLESGTFYGYTF.

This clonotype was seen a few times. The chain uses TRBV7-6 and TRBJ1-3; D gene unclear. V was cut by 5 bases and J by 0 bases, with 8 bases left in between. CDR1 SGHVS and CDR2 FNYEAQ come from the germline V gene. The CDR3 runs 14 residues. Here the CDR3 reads CASSPARSGNTIYF. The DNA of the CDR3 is TGTGCCAGCAGCCCGGCCCGCTCTGGAAACACCATATATTTT.

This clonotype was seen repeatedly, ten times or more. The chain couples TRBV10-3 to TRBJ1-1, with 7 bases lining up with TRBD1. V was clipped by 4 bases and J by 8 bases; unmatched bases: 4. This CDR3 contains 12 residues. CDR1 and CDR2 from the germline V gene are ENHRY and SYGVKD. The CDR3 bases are TGTGCCATCAGTGGTGGACAGGCAGAAGCTTTCTTT. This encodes CAISGGQAEAFF.

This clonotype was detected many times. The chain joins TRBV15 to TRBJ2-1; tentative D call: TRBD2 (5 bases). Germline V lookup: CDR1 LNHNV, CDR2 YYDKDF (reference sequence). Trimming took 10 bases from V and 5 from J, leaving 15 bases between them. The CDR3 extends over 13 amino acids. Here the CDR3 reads CAIRLSLDNEQFF. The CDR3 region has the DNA TGTGCCATTAGACTATCTCTGGACAATGAGCAGTTCTTC.

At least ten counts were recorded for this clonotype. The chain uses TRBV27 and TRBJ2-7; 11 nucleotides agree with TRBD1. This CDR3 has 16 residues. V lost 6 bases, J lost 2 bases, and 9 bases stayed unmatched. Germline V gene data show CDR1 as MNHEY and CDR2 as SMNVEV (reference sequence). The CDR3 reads CASRPAGTGGTYEQYF. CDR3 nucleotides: TGTGCCAGCAGACCCGCCGGGACAGGGGGTACCTACGAGCAGTACTTC.